Included here is one T cell receptor beta chain sequence, with context. This entry is derived from a study of blood T cell repertoires in COVID-19. For the study at large: COVID-19 samples from acute and convalescent phases originated in the United States, Italy and Spain.

Sequenced by immunoSEQ multiplex PCR; TCRdb stores in-frame clones only, minus some. This sample has about 94,000 clones; about 74% occur once, and the top ten carry 3% to 4%. CDR3 length: 13 residues. Germline V CDR1 and CDR2: MNHEY, SMNVEV (reference sequence). V lost 5 bases and J lost 4; bases outside the gene matches: 3. The source of this sequence is a man in his 70s with COVID-19, enrolled during active disease. The chain is built from TRBV27 and TRBJ2-7; 9 bases are shared with TRBD2. The sample comprised peripheral blood. CDR3: CASSLAGQYEQYF. CDR3 nucleotide sequence: TGTGCCAGCAGTCTAGCGGGGCAGTACGAGCAGTACTTC.